This TCR beta chain derives from a study of cytotoxic CD8 clonotypes in ibrutinib-treated CLL. The study, taken as a whole, reports: Clonality increased at ibrutinib response, then returned toward baseline at progression.

Of note for this clone: Its antigen is still unknown.

TCRdb's copy holds only in-frame clones and misses some; the assay was immunoSEQ multiplex PCR. The data show over 25,000 clones, about three fifths seen once. The CDR3 length is 16 residues. Germline-derived CDR1 and CDR2 are MDHEN and SYDVKM. V dropped 3 bases and J dropped 5 bases, with 16 bases sitting between them. The source of this sequence is a human donor with chronic lymphocytic leukemia. Material: PBMCs, obtained before ibrutinib treatment. The J gene is TRBJ2-2, the V gene TRBV28; D not certain. CDR3 loop: CASSFASGRMTGELFF. In DNA, the CDR3 is TGTGCCAGCAGTTTTGCGTCTGGCAGGATGACCGGGGAGCTGTTTTTT.